Listed below are T cell receptor beta chains from one sample, sequenced in a study of cytomegalovirus exposure and HLA in healthy donors. Sequencing was performed with immunoSEQ multiplex PCR; in TCRdb, only in-frame clones are kept and a portion is missing. The sample yields 150,000 or so clones, 86% seen once. The sequencing input was PBMCs. The source of these receptors is a man younger than 35 in good health and CMV-seropositive. CDR3s include the opening cysteine and the closing phenylalanine or tryptophan. The D gene is left open where the match is weak. Clone size is given for some rows only: seen once, a few or many times, or a class if the clone is expanded.

d_gene	abundance	v_gene	j_gene	len	CDR3nt	CDR3aa
TRBD2	few	TRBV7-2	TRBJ2-7	15	TGTGCCAGCAGCCGAAGCCCTAGCGGGGTCTGGGAGCAGTACTTC	CASSRSPSGVWEQYF
TRBD2	NA	TRBV6-1	TRBJ2-1	19	TGTGCCAGCAGTGAAGCAGGGACTAGCGCACTTACTCCCTACAATGAGCAGTTCTTC	CASSEAGTSALTPYNEQFF
TRBD2	NA	TRBV27	TRBJ2-1	17	TGTGCCAGCAGTACACGATGGACTAGCGGGGTCCCCAATGAGCAGTTCTTC	CASSTRWTSGVPNEQFF
NA	NA	TRBV9	TRBJ2-7	13	TGTGCCAGCAGCAGAGGCGAAGCCTACGAGCAGTACTTC	CASSRGEAYEQYF
NA	NA	TRBV7-3	TRBJ2-1	13	TGTGCCAGCAGCTTACTACAGGGTGGAGAGCAGTTCTTC	CASSLLQGGEQFF
TRBD2	NA	TRBV7-9	TRBJ2-7	16	TGTGCCAGCAGCCCCATCGCACTAGCGGATGGAAGGGGGCAGTACTTC	CASSPIALADGRGQYF
NA	NA	TRBV4-3	TRBJ1-2	16	TGCGCCAGCAGCCAAGATGGTCCGGACAGAAGATATGGCTACACCTTC	CASSQDGPDRRYGYTF
TRBD2	NA	TRBV4-1	TRBJ2-2	16	TGTGCCAGCAGCCAGGCCGGGACTATGAACACCGGGGAGCTGTTTTTT	CASSQAGTMNTGELFF
NA	NA	TRBV4-3	TRBJ2-3	16	TGCGCCAGCAGCCTCTCCCCAGGGGTCAGCACAGATACGCAGTATTTT	CASSLSPGVSTDTQYF
NA	NA	TRBV9	TRBJ2-7	14	TGTGCCAGCAGCGTAGCCGCAGGTGTGGACGAGCAGTACTTC	CASSVAAGVDEQYF
NA	NA	TRBV6-5	TRBJ2-5	14	TGTGCCAGCAGTTACGTGGGGGGGCGGGAGACCCAGTACTTC	CASSYVGGRETQYF
TRBD1	NA	TRBV7-6	TRBJ1-4	15	TGTGCCAGCAGCTTACAAGTGACAGGGTCCGAAAAACTGTTTTTT	CASSLQVTGSEKLFF
NA	NA	TRBV13	TRBJ1-1	14	TGTGCCAGCAGCTTAGCCAGGGGGAACACTGAAGCTTTCTTT	CASSLARGNTEAFF
NA	NA	TRBV6-5	TRBJ1-2	13	TGTGCCAGCAGGGAGGACAGAGGCTATGGCTACACCTTC	CASREDRGYGYTF
TRBD2	NA	TRBV7-2	TRBJ2-5	16	TGTGCCAGCAGCCTGCGTTCAAGCGGGGGGGGTAGGACCCAGTACTTC	CASSLRSSGGGRTQYF
NA	NA	TRBV29-1	TRBJ2-5	13	TGCAGCGTGCCCTACCCGCCCGAAGAGACCCAGTACTTC	CSVPYPPEETQYF
NA	NA	TRBV7-2	TRBJ2-7	15	TGTGCCAGCAGCTTCATAACCCAGGGGGGCCACGAGCAGTACTTC	CASSFITQGGHEQYF
TRBD1	NA	TRBV18	TRBJ1-2	14	TGTGCCAGCTCACCTGGACAGGGCAGGGATGGCTACACCTTC	CASSPGQGRDGYTF
TRBD2	NA	TRBV5-6	TRBJ2-3	16	TGTGCCAGCAGTACACGGCTAGCGGGACTCACAGATACGCAGTATTTT	CASSTRLAGLTDTQYF
NA	NA	TRBV5-6	TRBJ1-1	12	TGTGCCAGCAGCCTGACAGCCACTGAAGCTTTCTTT	CASSLTATEAFF
NA	NA	TRBV2	TRBJ2-5	15	TGTGCCAGCATTCTGTGGAGTACGGTTCAAGAGACCCAGTACTTC	CASILWSTVQETQYF
NA	NA	TRBV7-9	TRBJ2-7	15	TGTGCCAGCACCCCCAGATGGGGGGGCTCGCAAGAGCAGTACTTC	CASTPRWGGSQEQYF